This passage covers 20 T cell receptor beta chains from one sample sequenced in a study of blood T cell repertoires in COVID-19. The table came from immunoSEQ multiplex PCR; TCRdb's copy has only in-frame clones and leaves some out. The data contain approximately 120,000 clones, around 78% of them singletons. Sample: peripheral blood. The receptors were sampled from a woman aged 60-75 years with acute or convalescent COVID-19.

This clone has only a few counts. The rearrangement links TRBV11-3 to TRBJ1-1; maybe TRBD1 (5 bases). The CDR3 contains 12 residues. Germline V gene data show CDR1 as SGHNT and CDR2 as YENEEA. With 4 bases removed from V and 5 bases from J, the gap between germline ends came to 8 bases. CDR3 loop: CASSWGRTEAFF. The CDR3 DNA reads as TGTGCCAGCAGCTGGGGGAGGACTGAAGCTTTCTTT.

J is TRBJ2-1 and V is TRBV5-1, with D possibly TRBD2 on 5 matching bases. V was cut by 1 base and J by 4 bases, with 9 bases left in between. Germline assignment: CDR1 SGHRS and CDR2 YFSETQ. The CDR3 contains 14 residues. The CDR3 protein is CASSLSGDYNEQFF. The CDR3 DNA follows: TGCGCCAGCAGCTTGAGCGGAGATTACAATGAGCAGTTCTTC. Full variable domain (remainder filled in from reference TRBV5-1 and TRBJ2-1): KAGVTQTPRYLIKTRGQQVTLSCSPISGHRSVSWYQQTPGQGLQFLFEYFSETQRNKGNFPGRFSGRQFSNSRSEMNVSTLELGDSALYLCASSLSGDYNEQFFGPGTRLTVL.

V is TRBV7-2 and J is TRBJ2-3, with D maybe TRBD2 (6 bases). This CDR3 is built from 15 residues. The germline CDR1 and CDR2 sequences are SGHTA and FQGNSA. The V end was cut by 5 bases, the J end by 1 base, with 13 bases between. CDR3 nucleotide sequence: TGTGCCAGCAGCCCAGGGACTTCGGGCACAGATACGCAGTATTTT. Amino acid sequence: CASSPGTSGTDTQYF.

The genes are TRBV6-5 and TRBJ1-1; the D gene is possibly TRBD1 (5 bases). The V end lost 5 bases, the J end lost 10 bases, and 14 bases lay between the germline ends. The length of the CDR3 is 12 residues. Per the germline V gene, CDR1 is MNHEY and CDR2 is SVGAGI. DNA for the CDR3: TGTGCCAGCAGTCAAAAATCAGGGATAGCTTTCTTT. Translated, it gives CASSQKSGIAFF.

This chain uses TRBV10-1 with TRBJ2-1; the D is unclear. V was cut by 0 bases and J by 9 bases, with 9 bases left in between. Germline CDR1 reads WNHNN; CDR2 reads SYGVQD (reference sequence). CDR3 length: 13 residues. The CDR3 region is CASSESGLREQFF. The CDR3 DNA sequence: TGCGCCAGCAGTGAGTCCGGGTTACGTGAGCAGTTCTTC.

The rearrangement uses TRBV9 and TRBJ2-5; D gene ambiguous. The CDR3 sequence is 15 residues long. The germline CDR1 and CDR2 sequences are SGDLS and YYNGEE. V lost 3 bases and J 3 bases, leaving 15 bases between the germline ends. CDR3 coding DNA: TGTGCCAGCAGCGAGAGCCCCCAGCGAGAAGAGACCCAGTACTTC. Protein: CASSESPQREETQYF.

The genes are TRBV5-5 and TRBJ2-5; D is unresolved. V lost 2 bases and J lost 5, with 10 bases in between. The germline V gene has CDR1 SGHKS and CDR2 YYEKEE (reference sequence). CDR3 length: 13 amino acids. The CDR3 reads CASSLEHRETQYF. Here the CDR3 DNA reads TGTGCCAGCAGCTTAGAGCATCGCGAGACCCAGTACTTC.

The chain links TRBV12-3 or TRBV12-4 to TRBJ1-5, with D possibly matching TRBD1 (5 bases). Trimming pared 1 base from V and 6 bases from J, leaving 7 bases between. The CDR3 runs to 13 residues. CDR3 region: CASSLGQGQPQHF. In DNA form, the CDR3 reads TGTGCCAGCAGTTTAGGTCAGGGTCAGCCCCAGCATTTT.

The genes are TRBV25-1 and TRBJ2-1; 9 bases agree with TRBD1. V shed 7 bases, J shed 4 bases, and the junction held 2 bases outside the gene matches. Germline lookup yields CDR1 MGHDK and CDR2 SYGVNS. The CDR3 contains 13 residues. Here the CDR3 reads CASTTGGYNEQFF. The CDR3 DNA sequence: TGTGCCAGCACGACAGGGGGATACAATGAGCAGTTCTTC.

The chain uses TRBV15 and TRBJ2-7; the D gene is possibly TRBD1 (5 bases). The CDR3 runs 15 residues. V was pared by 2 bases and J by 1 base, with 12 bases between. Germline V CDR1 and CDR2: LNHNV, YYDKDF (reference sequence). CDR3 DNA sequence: TGTGCCACCAGCAGACGACAGTGGGGTTCCTACGAGCAGTACTTC. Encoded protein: CATSRRQWGSYEQYF.

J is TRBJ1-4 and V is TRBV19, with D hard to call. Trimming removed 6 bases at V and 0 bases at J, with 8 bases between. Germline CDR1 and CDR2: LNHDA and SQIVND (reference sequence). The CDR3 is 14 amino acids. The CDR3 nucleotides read TGTGCCAGTAGACCACTTGCAACTAATGAAAAACTGTTTTTT. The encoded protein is CASRPLATNEKLFF.

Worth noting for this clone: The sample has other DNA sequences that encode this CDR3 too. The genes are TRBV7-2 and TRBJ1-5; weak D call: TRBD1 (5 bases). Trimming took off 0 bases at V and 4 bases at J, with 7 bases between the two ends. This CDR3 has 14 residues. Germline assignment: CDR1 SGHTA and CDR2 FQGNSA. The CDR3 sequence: CASSLAGGNQPQHF. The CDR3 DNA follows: TGTGCCAGCAGCTTAGCGGGGGGAAATCAGCCCCAGCATTTT.

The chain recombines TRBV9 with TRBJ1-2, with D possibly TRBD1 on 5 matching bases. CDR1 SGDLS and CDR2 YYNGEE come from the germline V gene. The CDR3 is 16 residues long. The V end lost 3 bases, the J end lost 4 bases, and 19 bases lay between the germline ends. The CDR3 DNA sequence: TGTGCCAGCAGCGAAGATTACCGTGCCACAGGCTATGGCTACACCTTC. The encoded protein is CASSEDYRATGYGYTF.

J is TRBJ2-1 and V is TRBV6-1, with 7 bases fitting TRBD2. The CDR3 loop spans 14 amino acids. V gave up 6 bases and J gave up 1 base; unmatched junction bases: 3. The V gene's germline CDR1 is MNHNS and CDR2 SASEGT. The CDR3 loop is CASSGSGSYNEQFF. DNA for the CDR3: TGTGCCAGCAGCGGTAGCGGGTCCTACAATGAGCAGTTCTTC.

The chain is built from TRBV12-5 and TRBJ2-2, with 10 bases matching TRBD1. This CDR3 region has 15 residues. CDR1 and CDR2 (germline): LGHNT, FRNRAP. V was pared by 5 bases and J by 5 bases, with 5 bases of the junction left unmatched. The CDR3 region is CASGRGQGHTGELFF. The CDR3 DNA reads TGTGCTAGTGGTCGGGGACAGGGGCATACCGGGGAGCTGTTTTTT.

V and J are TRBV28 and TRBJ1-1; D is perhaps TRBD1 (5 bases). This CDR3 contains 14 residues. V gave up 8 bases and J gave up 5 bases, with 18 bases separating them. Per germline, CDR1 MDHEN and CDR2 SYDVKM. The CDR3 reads CASYPGSRETEAFF. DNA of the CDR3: TGTGCCAGCTACCCAGGGAGCCGGGAGACTGAAGCTTTCTTT.

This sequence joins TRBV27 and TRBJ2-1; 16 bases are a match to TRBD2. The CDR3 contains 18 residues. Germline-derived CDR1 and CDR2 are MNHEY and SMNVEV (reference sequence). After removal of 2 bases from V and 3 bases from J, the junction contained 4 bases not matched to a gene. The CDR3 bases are TGTGCCAGCAGTTTAGGGACTAGCGGGAGGGCTTTCTACAATGAGCAGTTCTTC. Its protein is CASSLGTSGRAFYNEQFF.

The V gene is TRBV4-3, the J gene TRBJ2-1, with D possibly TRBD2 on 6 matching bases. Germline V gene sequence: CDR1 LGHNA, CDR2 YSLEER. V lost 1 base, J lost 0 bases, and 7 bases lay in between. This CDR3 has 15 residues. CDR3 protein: CASSQAGASYNEQFF. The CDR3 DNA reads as TGCGCCAGCAGCCAAGCGGGAGCCTCCTACAATGAGCAGTTCTTC.

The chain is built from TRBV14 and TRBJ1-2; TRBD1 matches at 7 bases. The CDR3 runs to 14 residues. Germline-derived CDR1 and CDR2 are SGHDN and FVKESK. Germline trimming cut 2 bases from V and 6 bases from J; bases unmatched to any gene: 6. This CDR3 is CASSQNWDSHGYTF. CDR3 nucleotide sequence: TGTGCCAGCAGCCAAAACTGGGACAGCCATGGCTACACCTTC.

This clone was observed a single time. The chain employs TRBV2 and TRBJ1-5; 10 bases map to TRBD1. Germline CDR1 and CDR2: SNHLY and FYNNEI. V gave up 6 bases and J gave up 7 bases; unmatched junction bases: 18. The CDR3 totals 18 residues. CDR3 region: CASRERDRGTRSGQPQHF. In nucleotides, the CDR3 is TGTGCCAGCAGAGAACGGGACAGGGGAACTCGAAGCGGCCAGCCCCAGCATTTT.